Sequencing of this T cell receptor (beta chain) was carried out in a study of T cells after yellow fever vaccination. This CDR3 contains 14 residues. Germline CDR1 is ENHRY and CDR2 is SYGVKD. Deletions cut 3 bases from V and 7 bases from J, with 13 bases between. The study made its TCR cDNA through 5'RACE template switching. That step introduced a universal primer site along with UMIs. TCRdb re-called the 5' RACE reads with MiXCR, one entry per CDR3 protein. The profile shows 620,000 or so distinct CDR3 sequences, 17% of them singletons. This clonotype has a count of ten or more. Its target is unknown. Findings and limits, study-wide: On re-exposure, the response was weaker but peaked faster, at day 5 versus 15. Contamination of FACS-sorted repertoires by abundant clonotypes from the bulk population could occur.

The genes are TRBV10-3 and TRBJ1-5; the D is unclear. The sequencing used PBMCs, collected less than 6 days after the first yellow fever vaccination. This TCR was recovered from a man aged 18-30 years who received the YFV17D yellow fever vaccine. In DNA form, the CDR3 reads TGTGCCATCAGTGACCGGCAGGACGGGCAGCCCCAGCATTTT. Protein product: CAISDRQDGQPQHF.